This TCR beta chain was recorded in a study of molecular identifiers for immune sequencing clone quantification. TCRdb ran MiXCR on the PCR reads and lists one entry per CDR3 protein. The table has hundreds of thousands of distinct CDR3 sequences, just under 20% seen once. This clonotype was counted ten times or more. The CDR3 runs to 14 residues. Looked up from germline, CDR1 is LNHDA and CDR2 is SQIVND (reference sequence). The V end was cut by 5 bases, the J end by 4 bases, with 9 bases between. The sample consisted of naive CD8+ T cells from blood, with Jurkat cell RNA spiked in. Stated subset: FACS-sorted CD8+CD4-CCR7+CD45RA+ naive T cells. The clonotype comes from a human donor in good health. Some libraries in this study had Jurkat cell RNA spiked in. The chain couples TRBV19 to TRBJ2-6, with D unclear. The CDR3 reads CASSGWTGANVLTF. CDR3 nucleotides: TGTGCCAGTAGTGGTTGGACCGGGGCCAACGTCCTGACTTTC.